Presented here are 23 T cell receptor beta chains from one specimen sequenced in a study of blood T cell repertoires in COVID-19. Profiling relied on immunoSEQ multiplex PCR, and the TCRdb table lists in-frame clones only, not all of them. Here the sample spans hundreds of thousands of clones, about 83% being singletons. Sequenced material: peripheral blood. The receptors were gathered from a woman between 50 and 59 years old who had recovered from COVID-19.

This chain joins TRBV29-1 and TRBJ2-1; 8 positions match TRBD2. V was pared by 4 bases and J by 3 bases, with 2 bases of the junction left unmatched. Germline lookup yields CDR1 SQVTM and CDR2 ANQGSEA. This CDR3 has 13 amino acids. CDR3 residues: CSVGGGSYNEQFF. CDR3 nucleotide sequence: TGCAGCGTTGGCGGGGGGAGCTACAATGAGCAGTTCTTC.

The V call is TRBV30, the J call TRBJ1-1; tentatively, D is TRBD1 (6 bases). The CDR3 contains 13 residues. CDR1 and CDR2 (germline): GTSNPN, SVGIG (reference sequence). Trimming took off 7 bases at V and 4 bases at J, with 16 bases between the two ends. The DNA of the CDR3 is TGTGCCTCCCATAGGGAGGGGGGCACTGAAGCTTTCTTT. This gives the protein CASHREGGTEAFF.

The chain uses TRBV4-3 and TRBJ1-1; no clear D gene. CDR1 is LGHNA, CDR2 YSLEER, per germline. The CDR3 has 16 residues. The V end lost 1 base, the J end lost 1 base, and 13 bases lay between the germline ends. This CDR3 is CASSQAVPGGNTEAFF. CDR3 DNA: TGCGCCAGCAGCCAAGCGGTCCCCGGAGGGAACACTGAAGCTTTCTTT.

A word on this clone: A much larger clone lies a single base off, so this may be a read error. The J gene is TRBJ1-3, the V gene TRBV11-2; 7 nucleotides line up with TRBD1. Germline loops: CDR1 SGHAT, CDR2 FQNNGV. The CDR3 spans 16 residues. Trimming took 2 bases from V and 0 from J; bases not matched to a gene: 4. The CDR3 sequence: CASSLPGQYSGNTIYF. Written as DNA, the CDR3 is TGTGCCAGCAGCTTACCGGGACAGTACTCTGGAAACACCATATATTTT.

This clone was picked up a small number of times. The chain employs TRBV9 and TRBJ1-1; TRBD1 agrees at 7 bases. Trimming took 0 bases from V and 2 from J; bases not matched to a gene: 4. The germline CDR1 and CDR2 sequences are SGDLS and YYNGEE. The CDR3 sequence is 15 residues long. DNA of the CDR3: TGTGCCAGCAGCGTAGGAAACAGGGGAAACACTGAAGCTTTCTTT. Translation: CASSVGNRGNTEAFF.

Here the CDR3 DNA reads TGTGCCAGTAGTATCACAGGGGTCTTTGGCTACACCTTC. Residues: CASSITGVFGYTF. This chain connects TRBV19 to TRBJ1-2, with TRBD1 matching over 7 bases. This CDR3 has 13 amino acids. With V trimmed by 3 bases and J by 7 bases, 5 bases remained unmatched. Germline V lookup: CDR1 LNHDA, CDR2 SQIVND (reference sequence).

The rearrangement joins TRBV2 to TRBJ1-6, with a weak D call TRBD1 (5 bases). V lost 7 bases, J lost 7 bases, and 11 bases lay in between. The CDR3 is made up of 13 amino acids. Germline V CDR1 and CDR2: SNHLY, FYNNEI. CDR3 in DNA: TGTGCCAGCAAAAGGGGCGCAAATTCACCCCTCCACTTT. As protein: CASKRGANSPLHF.

The rearrangement joins TRBV7-2 to TRBJ1-1; 7 nucleotides match TRBD1. The length of the CDR3 is 15 residues. V dropped 4 bases and J dropped 3; count of bases not matched to a gene: 8. The germline gives CDR1 SGHTA, CDR2 FQGNSA. CDR3 sequence reads: CASSSTGFGDTEAFF. For the CDR3, the DNA is TGTGCCAGCAGCTCGACAGGGTTCGGGGACACTGAAGCTTTCTTT.

V gene TRBV24-1 combines with J gene TRBJ1-4, with D possibly matching TRBD1 (6 bases). The CDR3 runs to 16 residues. V shed 3 bases and J shed 5 bases, with 15 bases lying between them. The V gene's germline CDR1 is KGHDR and CDR2 SFDVKD. The CDR3 DNA sequence: TGTGCCACCAGTGATGGAAGGACAGCCCAAAATGAAAAACTGTTTTTT. Encoded protein: CATSDGRTAQNEKLFF.

The chain is built from TRBV6-6 and TRBJ1-1, with 10 bases that match TRBD1. CDR1 MNHNY and CDR2 SVGAGI come from the germline V gene (reference sequence). The CDR3 extends over 13 amino acids. V lost 6 bases and J lost 9; bases outside the gene matches: 7. CDR3 bases: TGTGCCAGCAGCTTGGGGACAGGGGATAAAGCTTTCTTT. Amino acid sequence: CASSLGTGDKAFF.

The chain uses TRBV6-5 and TRBJ1-1; tentatively, D is TRBD1 (6 bases). V lost 5 bases and J lost 8, with 15 bases in between. This CDR3 contains 13 residues. Germline-derived CDR1 and CDR2 are MNHEY and SVGAGI. Here the CDR3 reads CASSQFRGGEAFF. CDR3 nucleotide sequence: TGTGCCAGCAGTCAATTCCGGGGGGGCGAAGCTTTCTTT.

The rearrangement links TRBV12-3 or TRBV12-4 to TRBJ1-2; a weak D match, TRBD1 (5 bases). Trimming removed 6 bases at V and 3 bases at J, with 11 bases between. There are 13 residues in the CDR3. In DNA, the CDR3 is TGTGCCAGCAGCCCTACGGGGGACTATGGCTACACCTTC. It encodes CASSPTGDYGYTF.

The chain couples TRBV4-3 to TRBJ2-3; perhaps TRBD2 as D (5 bases). V lost 1 base and J lost 6, with 20 bases in between. This CDR3 comprises 17 residues. Germline V gene sequence: CDR1 LGHNA, CDR2 YSLEER. The CDR3 bases are TGCGCCAGCAGCCAAGGATCCAGCGGAGGCCGACCGGATACGCAGTATTTT. Amino acid sequence: CASSQGSSGGRPDTQYF.

This clone was counted only a few times. The chain carries TRBV27 and TRBJ1-1, with D maybe TRBD1 (5 bases). This CDR3 comprises 15 residues. Germline V gives CDR1 MNHEY, CDR2 SMNVEV (reference sequence). V lost 8 bases and J 4 bases, leaving 20 bases between the germline ends. CDR3 nucleotide sequence: TGTGCCAGCGGCCCCCGGGGGGGAGGCGGCACTGAAGCTTTCTTT. Its protein is CASGPRGGGGTEAFF.

The V call is TRBV19, the J call TRBJ2-1; TRBD2 matches at 7 bases. This CDR3 has 16 amino acids. The V segment lost 2 bases and the J segment 0 bases; nucleotides outside the gene matches: 4. Per the germline V gene, CDR1 is LNHDA and CDR2 is SQIVND (reference sequence). The CDR3 DNA reads as TGTGCCAGTAGTATACTGCGGGGGTCCTCCTACAATGAGCAGTTCTTC. Amino acid sequence: CASSILRGSSYNEQFF.

In its sample, this clone was seen once. The genes are TRBV7-3 and TRBJ2-1; D not certain. V lost 4 bases and J 9 bases, leaving 10 bases between the germline ends. The germline V gene has CDR1 SGHTA and CDR2 FQGTGA. The CDR3 totals 12 residues. The CDR3 DNA is TGTGCCAGCAGCTCCCGTTTTAGTGAGCAGTTCTTC. It yields the protein CASSSRFSEQFF.

The chain carries TRBV19 and TRBJ1-1; 10 bases fit TRBD1. Germline V gene data show CDR1 as LNHDA and CDR2 as SQIVND (reference sequence). V shed 4 bases and J 5 bases; nucleotides not matched to a gene: 7. This CDR3 comprises 15 residues. The CDR3 DNA reads TGTGCCAGTAGTAGAGACAGGGGGCAAGGGACTGAAGCTTTCTTT. Its translation is CASSRDRGQGTEAFF. Supplemented by reference TRBV19 and TRBJ1-1, the full variable domain reads DGGITQSPKYLFRKEGQNVTLSCEQNLNHDAMYWYRQDPGQGLRLIYYSQIVNDFQKGDIAEGYSVSREKKESFPLTVTSAQKNPTAFYLCASSRDRGQGTEAFFGQGTRLTVV.

The V call is TRBV30, the J call TRBJ1-6; D gene uncertain. Germline CDR1 is GTSNPN and CDR2 is SVGIG (reference sequence). The ends were cut back, 4 bases at V and 10 bases at J, with 17 bases in the middle. This CDR3 is 14 amino acids long. The CDR3 protein is CAWNGGSRGSPLHF. As DNA, the CDR3 is TGTGCCTGGAACGGCGGCAGTCGCGGCTCACCCCTCCACTTT.

The rearrangement uses TRBV5-6 and TRBJ2-6; 11 bases agree with TRBD1. Trimming cost V 4 bases and J 5 bases; bases outside gene matches: 5. This CDR3 comprises 16 residues. Germline V gene lookup returns CDR1 SGHDT and CDR2 YYEEEE. The CDR3 DNA is TGTGCCAGCAGCCTGGGACAGGGGGTTTGGGCCAACGTCCTGACTTTC. This gives the protein CASSLGQGVWANVLTF.

This clone was recorded only once. The chain is built from TRBV11-3 and TRBJ2-5; 7 bases map to TRBD2. The CDR3 totals 14 residues. Trimming removed 3 bases from V and 6 bases from J; junction bases left unmatched: 7. Germline values: CDR1 SGHNT, CDR2 YENEEA. In DNA form, the CDR3 reads TGTGCCAGCAGCTTGGGCGGGAGCGGAAAGACCCAGTACTTC. It encodes CASSLGGSGKTQYF.

The V call is TRBV15, the J call TRBJ1-5, with a possible D match to TRBD1 (5 bases). The germline CDR1 and CDR2 sequences are LNHNV and YYDKDF (reference sequence). The ends were cut back, 6 bases at V and 1 base at J, with 19 bases in the middle. The CDR3 runs 17 residues. The CDR3 is CATRLVRGGKSNQPQHF. The CDR3 DNA follows: TGTGCCACCAGACTCGTGCGGGGGGGGAAGAGCAATCAGCCCCAGCATTTT.

This sequence joins TRBV6-2 or TRBV6-3 and TRBJ2-1, with 11 bases that match TRBD2. The V gene end was trimmed by 2 bases and the J gene end by 3 bases; junction bases not matched to a gene: 18. Looked up from germline, CDR1 is MNHEY and CDR2 is SVGEGT. The CDR3 contains 21 residues. The CDR3 coding sequence is TGTGCCAGCAGTTACCCAGCCTCTAGCGGGAGGACCCAAAGCTACTACAATGAGCAGTTCTTC. Translated: CASSYPASSGRTQSYYNEQFF.

The CDR3 sequence: CASSSTHYNEQFF. Here the CDR3 DNA reads TGTGCCAGCAGCTCGACACACTACAATGAGCAGTTCTTC. This chain connects TRBV7-2 to TRBJ2-1, with no clear D. This CDR3 is 13 amino acids long. Germline lookup yields CDR1 SGHTA and CDR2 FQGNSA. Trimming shortened V by 4 bases and J by 3 bases, and 7 bases separated the two germline ends.